These 23 T cell receptor beta chains were all obtained from the same sample, sequenced in a study of PD-1 blockade in classical Hodgkin lymphoma. The repertoire was sequenced with immunoSEQ multiplex PCR; TCRdb's copy has only in-frame clones and lacks some. This table holds fewer than 20,000 clones, more than 60% found once. All the patients suffered relapse after autologous stem cell transplantation, and brentuximab vedotin exposure differed. This material consisted of peripheral blood mononuclear cells (PBMCs), taken at baseline. The receptors derive from a human donor with classical Hodgkin lymphoma.

In its sample, this clone is medium-sized. The chain uses TRBV5-8 and TRBJ2-7; D gene uncertain. Germline CDR1 and CDR2: SGHTS and YDEGEE. V was trimmed by 2 bases and J by 3 bases, leaving 0 bases between them. This CDR3 contains 10 residues. CDR3 protein: CASSFYEQYF. As DNA, the CDR3 is TGTGCCAGCAGCTTCTACGAGCAGTACTTC.

This clone has only one observation. V usage is TRBV2 and J usage is TRBJ2-5; D is unclear. This CDR3 region has 11 residues. The V gene's germline CDR1 is SNHLY and CDR2 FYNNEI. The V and J ends lost 5 bases and 5 bases respectively, with 6 bases between them. The CDR3 sequence is CASSTGETQYF. The CDR3 DNA follows: TGTGCCAGCAGTACCGGGGAGACCCAGTACTTC.

This clone was observed a handful of times. The chain has TRBV14 and TRBJ2-2; no clear D. This CDR3 is 15 amino acids long. In germline, CDR1 is SGHDN, CDR2 FVKESK. With 5 bases removed from V and 2 bases from J, the gap between germline ends came to 12 bases. CDR3 DNA: TGTGCCAGCAGCGCGCAGTCTACCAACACCGGGGAGCTGTTTTTT. This encodes CASSAQSTNTGELFF.

This clone was recorded a few times. The chain links TRBV5-4 to TRBJ2-2, with D hard to call. V was pared by 4 bases and J by 6 bases, with 10 bases between. CDR3 length: 13 amino acids. Germline CDR1 is SGHNT and CDR2 is YYREEE (reference sequence). CDR3 sequence (DNA): TGTGCCAGCAGCGGCGCAGACCCCGGGGAGCTGTTTTTT. This encodes CASSGADPGELFF.

The chain carries TRBV10-3 and TRBJ1-2; TRBD1 matches 7 bases. CDR1 ENHRY and CDR2 SYGVKD come from the germline V gene. V shed 3 bases, J shed 8 bases, and the junction held 9 bases outside the gene matches. This CDR3 is built from 14 residues. CDR3 DNA: TGTGCCATCAGTGATTTAGGGGGCGCACGGGGCTACACCTTC. This codes for CAISDLGGARGYTF.

CDR3 nucleotide sequence: TGTGCCAGCAGCCAAGGAGGGACACGGGTTGAGACCCAGTACTTC. The encoded protein is CASSQGGTRVETQYF. The chain links TRBV14 to TRBJ2-5; TRBD1 might be the D (6 bases). In germline, CDR1 is SGHDN, CDR2 FVKESK. The V end was cut by 1 base, the J end by 5 bases, with 14 bases between. The CDR3 is 15 residues long.

This clone has just one count. This chain uses TRBV5-1 with TRBJ2-5, with a weak D call TRBD2 (5 bases). Per germline, CDR1 SGHRS and CDR2 YFSETQ. Trimming shortened V by 4 bases and J by 5 bases, and 15 bases separated the two germline ends. This CDR3 has 14 amino acids. This chain's CDR3 is CASSAGEGVETQYF. CDR3 bases: TGCGCCAGCAGCGCCGGTGAGGGCGTGGAGACCCAGTACTTC.

This clone was found a few times. CDR3 amino acids: CASHLGSSYNEQFF. DNA for the CDR3: TGTGCCAGCCATCTAGGGAGCTCCTACAATGAGCAGTTCTTC. The chain is built from TRBV2 and TRBJ2-1; D might be TRBD2 (5 bases). The CDR3 runs 14 residues. Trimming took 8 bases from V and 0 from J, leaving 11 bases between them. Germline V lookup: CDR1 SNHLY, CDR2 FYNNEI. The complete variable domain, with remaining parts taken from reference TRBV2 and TRBJ2-1, reads EPEVTQTPSHQVTQMGQEVILRCVPISNHLYFYWYRQILGQKVEFLVSFYNNEISEKSEIFDDQFSVERPDGSNFTLKIRSTKLEDSAMYFCASHLGSSYNEQFFGPGTRLTVL.

The genes are TRBV5-4 and TRBJ2-5; tentatively, D is TRBD2 (6 bases). The CDR3 loop spans 15 amino acids. CDR1 and CDR2 from the germline V gene are SGHNT and YYREEE (reference sequence). Trimming removed 0 bases from V and 5 bases from J, with 14 bases in between. CDR3 residues: CASSLGGESWETQYF. CDR3 sequence (DNA): TGTGCCAGCAGCTTGGGGGGGGAATCGTGGGAGACCCAGTACTTC.

By sample fraction, this clone is large. This chain connects TRBV10-3 to TRBJ2-7; TRBD1 matches at 8 bases. Germline-derived CDR1 and CDR2 are ENHRY and SYGVKD. This CDR3 has 14 residues. V lost 2 bases and J lost 5; bases outside the gene matches: 5. Here the CDR3 reads CAISEGQGINEQYF. CDR3 nucleotides: TGTGCCATCAGTGAGGGACAGGGTATCAACGAGCAGTACTTC.

The V gene is TRBV6-1, the J gene TRBJ2-6, with D perhaps matching TRBD1 (5 bases). Per germline, CDR1 MNHNS and CDR2 SASEGT. This CDR3 is built from 16 residues. V lost 4 bases and J lost 0, with 10 bases in between. Here the CDR3 DNA reads TGTGCCAGCAGTGCCTTGACAGTCTCTGGGGCCAACGTCCTGACTTTC. Translation gives CASSALTVSGANVLTF.

The V call is TRBV9, the J call TRBJ2-5, with TRBD1 identical over 7 bases. The CDR3 spans 14 residues. V shed 4 bases, J shed 0 bases, and the junction held 3 bases outside the gene matches. CDR1 and CDR2 (germline): SGDLS, YYNGEE. The CDR3 DNA sequence: TGTGCCAGCAGCTTACAGGGGAACCAAGAGACCCAGTACTTC. It translates to CASSLQGNQETQYF.

This clone was counted once. The chain links TRBV2 to TRBJ2-3; tentatively, D is TRBD1 or TRBD2 (5 bases each). The CDR3 is 14 residues long. Per germline, CDR1 SNHLY and CDR2 FYNNEI. V lost 6 bases and J 3 bases, leaving 13 bases between the germline ends. Written as DNA, the CDR3 is TGTGCCAGCAGCATTGCCGGGGCGACAGATACGCAGTATTTT. Protein: CASSIAGATDTQYF. The full variable domain, its missing parts supplied by reference TRBV2 and TRBJ2-3, is EPEVTQTPSHQVTQMGQEVILRCVPISNHLYFYWYRQILGQKVEFLVSFYNNEISEKSEIFDDQFSVERPDGSNFTLKIRSTKLEDSAMYFCASSIAGATDTQYFGPGTRLTVL.

This clone was seen a few times. The J gene is TRBJ2-2, the V gene TRBV5-4, with D perhaps TRBD2 (6 bases). Trimming pared 2 bases from V and 6 bases from J, leaving 14 bases between. The CDR3 is 15 amino acids. Germline assignment: CDR1 SGHNT and CDR2 YYREEE (reference sequence). CDR3 coding DNA: TGTGCCAGCAGCTTTGGGGGGTTTTCGCCCGGGGAGCTGTTTTTT. Translation gives CASSFGGFSPGELFF.

The chain couples TRBV7-3 to TRBJ2-5, with TRBD2 matching over 8 bases. The junction had 9 bases not matched to a gene; V was cut back by 2 bases and J by 4 bases. The CDR3 totals 16 residues. Germline CDR1 reads SGHTA; CDR2 reads FQGTGA. The DNA of the CDR3 is TGTGCCAGCAGCTTAGGCGGGCTAGCGGGCGTAGAGACCCAGTACTTC. It yields the protein CASSLGGLAGVETQYF.

The chain joins TRBV19 to TRBJ1-4, with 7 bases matching TRBD1. The length of the CDR3 is 13 residues. The V segment lost 10 bases and the J segment 5 bases; nucleotides outside the gene matches: 7. In germline, CDR1 is LNHDA, CDR2 SQIVND (reference sequence). The CDR3 reads CATGRDRNEKLFF. CDR3 in DNA: TGTGCCACGGGCCGGGACAGAAATGAAAAACTGTTTTTT.

The V and J genes are TRBV6-1 and TRBJ1-3; D unclear. This CDR3 region has 16 residues. Trimming shortened V by 0 bases and J by 1 base, and 10 bases separated the two germline ends. Germline CDR1 and CDR2: MNHNS and SASEGT. CDR3 coding DNA: TGTGCCAGCAGTGAAGCTTGGAGCGTATCTGGAAACACCATATATTTT. Its translation is CASSEAWSVSGNTIYF.

By its share, this clone is medium-sized. V and J are TRBV5-1 and TRBJ1-1, with 7 nucleotides matching TRBD1. The CDR3 totals 15 residues. V shed 4 bases and J 1 base; nucleotides not matched to a gene: 7. The germline CDR1 and CDR2 sequences are SGHRS and YFSETQ. Written as DNA, the CDR3 is TGCGCCAGCAGCCAAGCCGGGACAGAGAACACTGAAGCTTTCTTT. This sequence encodes CASSQAGTENTEAFF. Full variable domain (missing parts from reference TRBV5-1 and TRBJ1-1): KAGVTQTPRYLIKTRGQQVTLSCSPISGHRSVSWYQQTPGQGLQFLFEYFSETQRNKGNFPGRFSGRQFSNSRSEMNVSTLELGDSALYLCASSQAGTENTEAFFGQGTRLTVV.

The rearrangement joins TRBV19 to TRBJ2-5; the D is unclear. Trimming took off 9 bases at V and 5 bases at J, with 10 bases between the two ends. Germline lookup yields CDR1 LNHDA and CDR2 SQIVND (reference sequence). The CDR3 runs 11 residues. CDR3 loop: CASSVGETQYF. The CDR3 coding sequence is TGTGCCAGCAGTGTCGGGGAGACCCAGTACTTC.

The rearrangement links TRBV13 to TRBJ2-1; 9 bases map to TRBD1. This CDR3 has 16 residues. Trimming cost V 4 bases and J 6 bases; bases outside gene matches: 10. The germline V gene encodes CDR1 PRHDT and CDR2 FYEKMQ (reference sequence). The CDR3 protein is CASSSSGTGMSNEQFF. The CDR3 region has the DNA TGTGCCAGCAGCTCCTCCGGGACAGGGATGAGCAATGAGCAGTTCTTC.

The chain couples TRBV7-8 to TRBJ1-1, with D maybe TRBD1 (6 bases). Germline values: CDR1 SGHVS, CDR2 FQNEAQ. The V end lost 5 bases, the J end lost 1 base, and 8 bases lay between the germline ends. The CDR3 spans 13 residues. CDR3 nucleotide sequence: TGTGCCAGCAGCCGAGGGGGGAACACTGAAGCTTTCTTT. Protein sequence: CASSRGGNTEAFF.

The chain employs TRBV5-4 and TRBJ2-3; 8 bases align to TRBD2. The CDR3 spans 15 residues. The germline gives CDR1 SGHNT, CDR2 YYREEE (reference sequence). V gave up 2 bases and J gave up 6 bases; unmatched junction bases: 8. CDR3 residues: CASSFSPTSEDTQYF. CDR3 nucleotides: TGTGCCAGCAGCTTTTCCCCGACTAGCGAGGATACGCAGTATTTT.

The genes are TRBV25-1 and TRBJ1-2; the D is unclear. In germline, CDR1 is MGHDK, CDR2 SYGVNS. This CDR3 comprises 11 residues. Trimming cost V 3 bases and J 4 bases, with 3 bases left between them. The CDR3 DNA follows: TGTGCCAGCAGTGAGCTCTATGGCTACACCTTC. Amino acid sequence: CASSELYGYTF.